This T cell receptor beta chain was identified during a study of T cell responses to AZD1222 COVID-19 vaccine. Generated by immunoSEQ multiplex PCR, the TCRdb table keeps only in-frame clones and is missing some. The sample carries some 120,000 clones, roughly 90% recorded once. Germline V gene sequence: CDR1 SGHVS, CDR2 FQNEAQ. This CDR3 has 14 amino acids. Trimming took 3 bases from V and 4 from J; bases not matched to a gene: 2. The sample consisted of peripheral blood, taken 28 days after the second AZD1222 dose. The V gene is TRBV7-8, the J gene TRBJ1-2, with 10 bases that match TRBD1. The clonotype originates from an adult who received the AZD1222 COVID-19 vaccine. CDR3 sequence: CASSFRDRGYGYTF. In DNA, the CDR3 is TGTGCCAGCAGCTTCCGGGACAGGGGCTATGGCTACACCTTC.